This TCR beta chain was captured by sequencing in a study of blood T cell repertoires in COVID-19. Looking at the study overall: The origin of the acute and convalescent COVID-19 samples was the United States, Italy and Spain. PBMCs, B-cell-depleted T cells, or T cells provided the cDNA or gDNA that made up the material.

Germline CDR1 SGHAT, CDR2 FQNNGV. V lost 2 bases and J 7 bases, leaving 17 bases between the germline ends. The CDR3 runs to 16 residues. Original analysis: Scientists estimated how many nucleated cells there were by amplifying reference gene primers. The data were produced by immunoSEQ multiplex PCR, yet TCRdb's version contains in-frame clones alone and is incomplete. V and J calls plus clone size are reproduced from that table; the DNA served to infer D and trimming. Of 85,000 to 110,000 clones listed, roughly 84% are singletons. The chain has TRBV11-2 and TRBJ2-2, with a weak D call TRBD2 (6 bases). Sequenced input: peripheral blood. The sequence was obtained from a human donor in a cohort sampled during active COVID-19. The CDR3 loop reads CASSLLGLVGGGELFF. The CDR3 DNA sequence: TGTGCCAGCAGCTTACTGGGGCTTGTCGGGGGCGGGGAGCTGTTTTTT. The whole variable domain, remainder taken from reference TRBV11-2 and TRBJ2-2, is EAGVAQSPRYKIIEKRQSVAFWCNPISGHATLYWYQQILGQGPKLLIQFQNNGVVDDSQLPKDRFSAERLKGVDSTLKIQPAKLEDSAVYLCASSLLGLVGGGELFFGEGSRLTVL.